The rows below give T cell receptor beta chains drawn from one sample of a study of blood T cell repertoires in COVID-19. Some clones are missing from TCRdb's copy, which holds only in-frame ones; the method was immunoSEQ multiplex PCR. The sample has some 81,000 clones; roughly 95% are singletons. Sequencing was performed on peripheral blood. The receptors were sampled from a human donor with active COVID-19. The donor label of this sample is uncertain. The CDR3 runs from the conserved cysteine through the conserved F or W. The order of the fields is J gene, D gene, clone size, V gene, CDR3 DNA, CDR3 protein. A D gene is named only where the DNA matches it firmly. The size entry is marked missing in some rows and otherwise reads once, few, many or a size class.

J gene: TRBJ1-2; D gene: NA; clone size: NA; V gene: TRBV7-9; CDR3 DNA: TGTGCCAGCAGCTTAAACGGCGGAATTCATGGCTACACCTTC; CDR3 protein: CASSLNGGIHGYTF
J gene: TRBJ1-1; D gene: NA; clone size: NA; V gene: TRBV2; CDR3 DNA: TGTGCCAGCAGTGAACAGGTTGAAGCTTTCTTT; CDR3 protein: CASSEQVEAFF
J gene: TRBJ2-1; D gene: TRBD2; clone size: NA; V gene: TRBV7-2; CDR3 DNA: TGTGCCAGCACCGAAGCGGGGGGGGGCAATGAGCAGTTCTTC; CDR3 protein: CASTEAGGGNEQFF
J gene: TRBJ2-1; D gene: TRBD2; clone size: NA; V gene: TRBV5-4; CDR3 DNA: TGTGCCAGCACCCACCCGGGGGGGGACCTCAATGAGCAGTTCTTC; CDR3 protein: CASTHPGGDLNEQFF
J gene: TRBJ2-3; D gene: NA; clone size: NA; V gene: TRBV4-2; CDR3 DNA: TGTGCCAGCAGCCATGGTCGGAGGGCCGACACAGATACGCAGTATTTT; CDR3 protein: CASSHGRRADTDTQYF
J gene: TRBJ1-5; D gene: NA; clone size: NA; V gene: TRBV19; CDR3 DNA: TGTGCCAGTAGTACCCAGGGAGGGAATCAGCCCCAGCATTTT; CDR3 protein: CASSTQGGNQPQHF
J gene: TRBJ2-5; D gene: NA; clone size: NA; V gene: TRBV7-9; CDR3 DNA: TGTGCCAGCAGCTTAATTTCTAGGGAGCGAGAGACCCAGTACTTC; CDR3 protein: CASSLISRERETQYF
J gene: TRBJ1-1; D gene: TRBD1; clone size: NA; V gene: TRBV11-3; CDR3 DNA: TGTGCCAGCAGCTTAAGAGGGACAGGGCCCACTGAAGCTTTCTTT; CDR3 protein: CASSLRGTGPTEAFF
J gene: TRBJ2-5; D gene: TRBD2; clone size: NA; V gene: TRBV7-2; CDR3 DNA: TGTGCCAGCAGCTTTCATAGCGGGAGGGCGAACCAAGAGACCCAGTACTTC; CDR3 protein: CASSFHSGRANQETQYF
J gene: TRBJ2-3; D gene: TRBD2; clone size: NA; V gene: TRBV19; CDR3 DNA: TGTGCCAGTGACCCGCGGGGGGGGGTGACAGATACGCAGTATTTT; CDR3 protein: CASDPRGGVTDTQYF
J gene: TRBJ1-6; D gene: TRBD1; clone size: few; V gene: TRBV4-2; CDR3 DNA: TGTGCCAGCAGCCTTGACAGGGGGCCCTTTGAGCGGTCACCCCTCCACTTT; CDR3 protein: CASSLDRGPFERSPLHF
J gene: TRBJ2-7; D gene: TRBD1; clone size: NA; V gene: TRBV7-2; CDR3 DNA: TGTGCCAGCAGCCCGGGACAGGGATTTGCCTACGAGCAGTACTTC; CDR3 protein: CASSPGQGFAYEQYF
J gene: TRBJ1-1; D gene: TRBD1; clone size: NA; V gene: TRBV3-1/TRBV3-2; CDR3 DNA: TGTGCCAGCAGCGAAACCGGGACAGGGAACACTGAAGCTTTCTTT; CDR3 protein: CASSETGTGNTEAFF
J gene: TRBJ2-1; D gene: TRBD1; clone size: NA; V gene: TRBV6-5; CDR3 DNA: TGTGCCAGCAGCGATTTGGACAGGGTTGGCAATGAGCAGTTCTTC; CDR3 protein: CASSDLDRVGNEQFF
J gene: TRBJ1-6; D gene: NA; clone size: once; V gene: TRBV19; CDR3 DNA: TGTGCCAGTAGTATAGAGGCACCCTCGCGGAATTCACCCCTCCACTTT; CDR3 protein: CASSIEAPSRNSPLHF
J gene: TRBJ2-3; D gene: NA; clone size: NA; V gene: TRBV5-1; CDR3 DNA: TGCGCCAGCAGCTCGAAAAACTCCGCCACAGATACGCAGTATTTT; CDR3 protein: CASSSKNSATDTQYF
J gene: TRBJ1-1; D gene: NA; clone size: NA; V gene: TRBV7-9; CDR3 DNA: TGTGCCAGCAACTTGGGGGGGACAGAAGCTTTCTTT; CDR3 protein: CASNLGGTEAFF
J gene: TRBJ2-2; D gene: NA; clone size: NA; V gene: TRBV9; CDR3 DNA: TGTGCCAGCAGCCCGACAACCGGGGGCGGGGAGCTGTTTTTT; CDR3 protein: CASSPTTGGGELFF
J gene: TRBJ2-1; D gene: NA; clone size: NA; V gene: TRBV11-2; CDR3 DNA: TGTGCCAGCAGCTTAGTATTCGTAGAGCCTTCCTACAATGAGCAGTTCTTC; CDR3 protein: CASSLVFVEPSYNEQFF
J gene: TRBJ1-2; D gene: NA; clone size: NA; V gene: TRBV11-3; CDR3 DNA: TGTGCCAGCAGCTTGGGTCAGGGTGACTATGGCTACACCTTC; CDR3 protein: CASSLGQGDYGYTF
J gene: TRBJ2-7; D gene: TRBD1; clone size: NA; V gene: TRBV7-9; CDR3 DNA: TGTGCCAGCAGCTTGACAGGGTCCCACGAGCAGTACTTC; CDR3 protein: CASSLTGSHEQYF
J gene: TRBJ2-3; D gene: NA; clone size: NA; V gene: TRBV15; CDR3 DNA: TGTGCCACCAGTAAGAGCAGGACTAGCACAGATACGCAGTATTTT; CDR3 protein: CATSKSRTSTDTQYF
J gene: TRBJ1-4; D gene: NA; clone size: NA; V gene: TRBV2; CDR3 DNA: TGTGCCAGCAGTGATGGGGGGAAAGATGAAAAACTGTTTTTT; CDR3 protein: CASSDGGKDEKLFF
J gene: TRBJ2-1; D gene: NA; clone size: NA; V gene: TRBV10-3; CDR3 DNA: TGTGCCATCAGTGAGTTAAATGAGCAGTTCTTC; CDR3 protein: CAISELNEQFF
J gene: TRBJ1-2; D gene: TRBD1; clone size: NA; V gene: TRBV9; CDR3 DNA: TGTGCCAGCAGCGAGGGACCGGGACAGGGTATAGTATATGGCTACACCTTC; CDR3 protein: CASSEGPGQGIVYGYTF
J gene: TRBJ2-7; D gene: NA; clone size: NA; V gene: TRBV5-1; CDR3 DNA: TGCGCCAGCAGCTTGGAAGGGTGGGGCGGCGAGCAGTACTTC; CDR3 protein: CASSLEGWGGEQYF
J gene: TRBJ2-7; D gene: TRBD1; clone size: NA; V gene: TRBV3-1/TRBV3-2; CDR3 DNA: TGTGCCAGCAGCCACCCCCGGACAGGGTATTCTGGCGAGCAGTACTTC; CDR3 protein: CASSHPRTGYSGEQYF
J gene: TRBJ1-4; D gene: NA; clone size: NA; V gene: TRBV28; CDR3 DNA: TGTGCCAGCAGATCCGGTTTAGAAAAACTGTTTTTT; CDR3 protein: CASRSGLEKLFF
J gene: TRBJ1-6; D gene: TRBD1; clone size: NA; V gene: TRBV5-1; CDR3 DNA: TGCGCCAGCAGCTTGGAGGGACAGGGGGCTAATAATTCACCCCTCCACTTT; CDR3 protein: CASSLEGQGANNSPLHF
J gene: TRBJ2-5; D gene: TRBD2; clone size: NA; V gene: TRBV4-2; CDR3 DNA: TGTGCCAGCAGCCACGGACTAGCGGGGGGAGAGACCCAGTACTTC; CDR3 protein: CASSHGLAGGETQYF
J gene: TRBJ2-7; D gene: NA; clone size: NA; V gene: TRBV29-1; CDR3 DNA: TGCAGCGTAAGGACTTTGGGGGAGCAGTACTTC; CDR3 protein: CSVRTLGEQYF
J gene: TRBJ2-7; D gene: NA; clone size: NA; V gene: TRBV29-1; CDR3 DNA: TGCAGCGCCGGGGACTACGAGCAGTACTTC; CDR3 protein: CSAGDYEQYF
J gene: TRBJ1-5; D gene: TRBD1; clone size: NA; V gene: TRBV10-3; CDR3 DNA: TGTGCCATCAAACGGGGACAGGGGGATCAGCCCCAGCATTTT; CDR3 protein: CAIKRGQGDQPQHF
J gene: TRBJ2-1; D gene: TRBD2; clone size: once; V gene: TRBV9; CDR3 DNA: TGTGCCAGCAGCGTAGGCGGGAGTGGGGGTGAGCAGTTCTTC; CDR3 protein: CASSVGGSGGEQFF
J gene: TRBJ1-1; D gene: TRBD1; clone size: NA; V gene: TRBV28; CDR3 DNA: TGTGCCAGCAGTATATACAGGGGAGGGAACACTGAAGCTTTCTTT; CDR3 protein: CASSIYRGGNTEAFF
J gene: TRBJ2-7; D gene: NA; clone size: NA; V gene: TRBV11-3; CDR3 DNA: TGTGCCAGCAGCTTATCGTCCCGAAGACAAGACGAGCAGTACTTC; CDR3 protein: CASSLSSRRQDEQYF
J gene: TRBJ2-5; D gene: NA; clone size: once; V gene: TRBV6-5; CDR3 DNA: TGTGCCAGCAGTTACTTGCGCGGGCAAGAGACCCAGTACTTC; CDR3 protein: CASSYLRGQETQYF
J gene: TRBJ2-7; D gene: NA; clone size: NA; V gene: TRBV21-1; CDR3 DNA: TGTGCCAGCAGCCCTATAGCGGGAGGGCCCCACGAGCAGTACTTC; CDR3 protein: CASSPIAGGPHEQYF
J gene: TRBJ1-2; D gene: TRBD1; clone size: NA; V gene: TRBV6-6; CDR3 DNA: TGTGCCAGCACCCCAAGGACAGGGGGCCCCTATGGCTACACCTTC; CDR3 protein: CASTPRTGGPYGYTF
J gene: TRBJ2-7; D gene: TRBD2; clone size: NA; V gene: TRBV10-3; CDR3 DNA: TGTGCCTCGTCGCGGGAGTACCCCTACGAGCAGTACTTC; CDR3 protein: CASSREYPYEQYF
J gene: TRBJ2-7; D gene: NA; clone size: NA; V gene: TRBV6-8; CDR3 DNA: TGTGCCAGCAGTTTATCCAGGTCCACCTACGAGCAGTACTTC; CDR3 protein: CASSLSRSTYEQYF
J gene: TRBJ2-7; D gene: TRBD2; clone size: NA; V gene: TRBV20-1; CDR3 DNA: TGCAGTGCTAATAGCGGGCACGAGCAGTACTTC; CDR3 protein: CSANSGHEQYF
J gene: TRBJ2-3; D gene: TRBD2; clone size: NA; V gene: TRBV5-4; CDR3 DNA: TGTGCCAGCAGCTCGTTGACTAGCAGGACAGATACGCAGTATTTT; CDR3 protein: CASSSLTSRTDTQYF
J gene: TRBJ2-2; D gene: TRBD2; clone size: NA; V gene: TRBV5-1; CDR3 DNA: TGCGCCAGCACGGGACTAGCGATGAACACCGGGGAGCTGTTTTTT; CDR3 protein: CASTGLAMNTGELFF
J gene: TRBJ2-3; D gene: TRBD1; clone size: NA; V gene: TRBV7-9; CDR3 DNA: TGTGCCAGCAGCCACGGGACAGGGAACACAGATACGCAGTATTTT; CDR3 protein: CASSHGTGNTDTQYF
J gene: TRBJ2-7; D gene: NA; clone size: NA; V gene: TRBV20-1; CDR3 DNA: TGCAGTGCGAGACTTGCCTACGAGCAGTACTTC; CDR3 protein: CSARLAYEQYF
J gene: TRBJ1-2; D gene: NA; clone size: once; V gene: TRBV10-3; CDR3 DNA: TGTGCCATCGGGGCTGGCAACTATGGCTACACCTTC; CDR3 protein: CAIGAGNYGYTF
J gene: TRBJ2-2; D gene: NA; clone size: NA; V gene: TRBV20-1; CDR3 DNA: TGCAGTGCTAGTTTCCCGGCGGGGACCGGGGAGCTGTTTTTT; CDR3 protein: CSASFPAGTGELFF
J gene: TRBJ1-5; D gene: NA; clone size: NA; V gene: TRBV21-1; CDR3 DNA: TGTGCCAGCAGCCCTCATCGGGGTTGCCTAACCAGGCCCCAGCATTTT; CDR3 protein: CASSPHRGCLTRPQHF
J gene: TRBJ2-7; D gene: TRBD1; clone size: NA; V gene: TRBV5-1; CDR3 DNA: TGCGCCAGCAGCTTCTACGCGACAGGGGGCGAGCAGTACTTC; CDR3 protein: CASSFYATGGEQYF
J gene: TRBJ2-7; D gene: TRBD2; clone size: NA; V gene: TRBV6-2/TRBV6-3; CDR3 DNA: TGTGCCAGCAGCCGGACTAGCGGGAACTACGAGCAGTACTTC; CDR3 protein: CASSRTSGNYEQYF
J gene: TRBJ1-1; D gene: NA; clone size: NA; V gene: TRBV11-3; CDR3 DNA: TGTGCCAGCAGCTTAGATTTGGGTTTTTGGGGCAGGAACATGAACACTGAAGCTTTCTTT; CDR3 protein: CASSLDLGFWGRNMNTEAFF
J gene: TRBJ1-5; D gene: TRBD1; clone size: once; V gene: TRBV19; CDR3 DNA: TGTGCCAGTAGCCCCCAGGAGGGGGCGGTTGGGAGGCATCAGCCCCAGCATTTT; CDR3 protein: CASSPQEGAVGRHQPQHF
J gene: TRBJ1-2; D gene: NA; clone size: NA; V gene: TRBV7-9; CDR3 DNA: TGTGCCAGCAGCTCCCAAGGGGTCTATGGCTACACCTTC; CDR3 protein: CASSSQGVYGYTF